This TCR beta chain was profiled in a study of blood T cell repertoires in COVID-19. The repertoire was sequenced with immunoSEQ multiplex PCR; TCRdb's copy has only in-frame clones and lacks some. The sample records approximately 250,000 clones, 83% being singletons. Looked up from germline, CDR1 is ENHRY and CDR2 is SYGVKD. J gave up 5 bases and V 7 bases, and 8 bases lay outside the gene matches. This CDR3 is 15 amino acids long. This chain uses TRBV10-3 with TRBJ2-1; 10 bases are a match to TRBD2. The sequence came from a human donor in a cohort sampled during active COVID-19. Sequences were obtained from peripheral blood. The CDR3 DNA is TGTGCCATCACCAAAGGACTAGCGGAAAACAATGAGCAGTTCTTC. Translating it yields CAITKGLAENNEQFF.